Below, 10 T cell receptor beta chains from the same sample are listed, as sequenced in a study of CD8+ T cells in alopecia areata. RNA was isolated and reverse transcribed to cDNA, the sequencing template. Sequencing used immunoSEQ multiplex PCR; TCRdb keeps in-frame clones, though not all of them. The table shows approximately 89,000 clones, with approximately 50% occurring only once. Material: NKG2D-high CD8+ T cells sorted from blood. These receptors all stem from a human donor with alopecia areata.

This clone has more than one count but fewer than ten. The chain carries TRBV29-1 and TRBJ2-3; 7 positions agree with TRBD1. Germline loops: CDR1 SQVTM, CDR2 ANQGSEA. The CDR3 length is 13 residues. V shed 3 bases and J 4 bases; nucleotides not matched to a gene: 4. CDR3 loop: CSVEFTGADTQYF. DNA of the CDR3: TGCAGCGTTGAGTTCACAGGGGCAGATACGCAGTATTTT.

The CDR3 loop reads CASSPTETDTQYF. DNA for the CDR3: TGCGCCAGCAGCCCGACAGAAACAGATACGCAGTATTTT. The rearrangement links TRBV4-1 to TRBJ2-3; D is perhaps TRBD1 (5 bases). The germline V gene has CDR1 MGHRA and CDR2 YSYEKL. The CDR3 runs to 13 residues. Trimming took 4 bases from V and 3 from J, leaving 8 bases between them.

This sequence joins TRBV11-2 and TRBJ2-7; D is unclear. The V gene's germline CDR1 is SGHAT and CDR2 FQNNGV. The CDR3 has 13 residues. The V gene lost 3 bases and the J gene lost 0 bases, with 6 bases spanning the gap. The CDR3 DNA follows: TGTGCCAGCAGCTTTTCTTCCTCCTACGAGCAGTACTTC. It encodes CASSFSSSYEQYF.

This chain's CDR3 is CASSLGTDDYEQYF. The CDR3 DNA reads TGCGCCAGCAGCTTGGGGACCGATGACTACGAGCAGTACTTC. The V call is TRBV5-1, the J call TRBJ2-7; D remains ambiguous. Germline loops: CDR1 SGHRS, CDR2 YFSETQ. The CDR3 is 14 amino acids. Trimming removed 0 bases from V and 3 bases from J, with 10 bases in between.

V gene TRBV30 combines with J gene TRBJ2-7; maybe TRBD1 (6 bases). Between the trimmed V and J ends, which lost 7 bases and 1 base, there was a span of 11 bases. The CDR3 is 12 residues long. Germline assignment: CDR1 GTSNPN and CDR2 SVGIG (reference sequence). For the CDR3, the DNA is TGTGCCTTGGACAGTTCTTCCTACGAGCAGTACTTC. Its protein is CALDSSSYEQYF.

This clone has a handful of counts. CDR3 sequence (DNA): TGTGCCAGCAGTTTCCCCCGGGACAGGGGGATCTCTGGGGCCAACGTCCTGACTTTC. Translating gives CASSFPRDRGISGANVLTF. The J gene is TRBJ2-6, the V gene TRBV28; 11 nucleotides match TRBD1. With 3 bases clipped from V and 0 bases from J, the junction kept 7 bases outside the gene matches. Germline CDR1 is MDHEN and CDR2 is SYDVKM. This CDR3 has 19 amino acids.

The chain is built from TRBV9 and TRBJ1-1; D not certain. The CDR3 spans 13 residues. Germline values: CDR1 SGDLS, CDR2 YYNGEE. Trimming shortened V by 4 bases and J by 4 bases, and 11 bases separated the two germline ends. CDR3 sequence: CASSPARTTEAFF. The CDR3 DNA follows: TGTGCCAGCAGCCCAGCAAGGACCACTGAAGCTTTCTTT.

There are a few counts of this clone. The V call is TRBV28, the J call TRBJ2-5; D gene uncertain. Germline values: CDR1 MDHEN, CDR2 SYDVKM. The CDR3 consists of 13 residues. Deletions cut 6 bases from V and 2 bases from J, with 10 bases between. The CDR3 loop reads CASRARIQETQYF. In DNA form, the CDR3 reads TGTGCCAGCAGGGCCCGGATTCAAGAGACCCAGTACTTC.

V and J are TRBV29-1 and TRBJ2-2; 9 bases align to TRBD1. The germline V gene has CDR1 SQVTM and CDR2 ANQGSEA. The CDR3 is 14 residues long. Trimming at V came to 4 bases and at J to 7 bases, leaving 7 bases not matched to a gene. The CDR3 sequence is CSVVGQGRSGELFF. CDR3 bases: TGCAGCGTTGTGGGACAGGGTCGAAGCGGGGAGCTGTTTTTT.

This chain's CDR3 is CASSPGPVLGGYTF. Written as DNA, the CDR3 is TGTGCCAGCAGTCCCGGTCCAGTCCTAGGTGGCTACACCTTC. The rearrangement links TRBV27 to TRBJ1-2, with unresolved D. This CDR3 comprises 14 residues. From germline, CDR1 is MNHEY and CDR2 SMNVEV (reference sequence). The V and J ends lost 5 bases and 7 bases respectively, with 17 bases between them.